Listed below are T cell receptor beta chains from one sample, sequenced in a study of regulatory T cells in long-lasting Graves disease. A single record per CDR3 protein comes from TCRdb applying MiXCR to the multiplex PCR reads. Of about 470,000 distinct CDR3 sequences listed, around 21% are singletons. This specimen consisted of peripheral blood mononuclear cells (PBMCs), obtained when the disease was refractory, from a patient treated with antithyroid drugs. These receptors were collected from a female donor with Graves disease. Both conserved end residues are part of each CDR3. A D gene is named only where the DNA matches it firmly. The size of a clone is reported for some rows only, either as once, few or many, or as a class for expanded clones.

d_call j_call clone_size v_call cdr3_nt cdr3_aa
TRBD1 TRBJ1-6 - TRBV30 TGTGCCTGGCGAGGGACAGGGGAAGGTTCACCCCTCCACTTT CAWRGTGEGSPLHF
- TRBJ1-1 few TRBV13 TGTGCCAGCAGCTTAGGGGGGGCAGGGTACACTGAAGCTTTCTTT CASSLGGAGYTEAFF
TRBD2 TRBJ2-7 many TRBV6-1 TGTGCCAGCATGGCGCGGGAGTTCCACGAGCAGTACTTC CASMAREFHEQYF
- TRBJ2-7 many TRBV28 TGTGCCAGTGGGCCCCTCGGAGTCCCCTACGAGCAGTACTTC CASGPLGVPYEQYF
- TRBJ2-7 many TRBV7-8 TGTGCCAGCAGCTCCCTGATGACAGGTCTAAATGAGCAGTACTTC CASSSLMTGLNEQYF
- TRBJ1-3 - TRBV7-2 TGTGCCAGCAGCTTAGCGGGCGGAAACACCATATATTTT CASSLAGGNTIYF
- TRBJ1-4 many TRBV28 TGTGCCAGCAGTTCCGGATCGATGTTTGAAAAACTGTTTTTT CASSSGSMFEKLFF
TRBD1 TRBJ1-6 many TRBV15 TGTGCCACCAGCAGGGACAGGGCTAATTCACCCCTCCACTTT CATSRDRANSPLHF
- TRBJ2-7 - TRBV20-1 TGCAGTCATCTCAGCCTTACGGAGGTTGGGCACTACGAGCAGTACTTC CSHLSLTEVGHYEQYF
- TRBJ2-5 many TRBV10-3 TGTGCCATCAGTGGTGGAGAGACCCAGTACTTC CAISGGETQYF
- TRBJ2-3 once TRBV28 TGTGCCAGCAGTTTTGGAGGGTTGGTAATTCCAGATACGCAGTATTTT CASSFGGLVIPDTQYF
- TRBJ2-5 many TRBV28 TGTGCCGCCATGACGAGGGGCGCATGGGAGACCCAGTACTTC CAAMTRGAWETQYF
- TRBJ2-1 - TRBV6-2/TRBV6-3 TGTGCCAGCAGTCTCTACCCCCGGAATGAGCAGTTCTTC CASSLYPRNEQFF
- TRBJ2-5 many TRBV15 TGTGCCACCAGCAGAGTTGGCGAGACCCAGTACTTC CATSRVGETQYF
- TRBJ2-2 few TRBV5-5 TGTGCCAGCACCCTCCCACGCAGGAGATCCCTCAACACCGGGGAGCTGTTTTTT CASTLPRRRSLNTGELFF
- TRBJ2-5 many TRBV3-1 TGTGCCAGCAGGGGTTCGGAGACCCAGTACTTC CASRGSETQYF
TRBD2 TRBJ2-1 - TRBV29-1 TGCAGCGTTGAATCAACTAGCGGGAGTGGCGATGAGCAGTTCTTC CSVESTSGSGDEQFF
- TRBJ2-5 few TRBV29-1 TGCAGCGTTGAGTATCCAGACACAGAGACCCAGTACTTC CSVEYPDTETQYF
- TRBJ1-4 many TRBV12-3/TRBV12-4 TGTGCCAGCAGTACAGGGTCAACTAATGAAAAACTGTTTTTT CASSTGSTNEKLFF
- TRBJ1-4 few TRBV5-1 TGCGCCAGCAGCTTGTCGGGGGACATGTGGGGTGAAAAACTGTTTTTT CASSLSGDMWGEKLFF
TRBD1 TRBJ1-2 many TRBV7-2 TGTGCCAGCAGCTCTGAAGGGGGCGGCTACACCTTC CASSSEGGGYTF
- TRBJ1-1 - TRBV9 TGTGCCAGCAGCGTAGGGGCAGAGGGGTGGGCTTTCTTT CASSVGAEGWAFF
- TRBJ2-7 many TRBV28 TGTGCCAGCAGCTTGCCCCGGGGGGAGCAGTACTTC CASSLPRGEQYF
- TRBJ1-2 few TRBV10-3 TGTGCCATCAGCTTCCATCCAGACAGGCCCTCGGAGGCTAACTATGGCTACACCTTC CAISFHPDRPSEANYGYTF
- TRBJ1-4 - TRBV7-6 TGTGCCAGCAGCTCCTCAGGGCACACTAATGAAAAACTGTTTTTT CASSSSGHTNEKLFF
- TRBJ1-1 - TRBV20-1 TGCAGTGCTAGGGGACCCACGGGGGACACTGAAGCTTTCTTT CSARGPTGDTEAFF
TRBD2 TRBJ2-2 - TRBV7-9 TGTGCCAGCAGCTCCCTTATCGGGACCGGGGGGACCGGGGAGCTGTTTTTT CASSSLIGTGGTGELFF
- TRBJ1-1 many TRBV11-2 TGTGCCAGCAGCTCCCAGTCTGAAGCTTTCTTT CASSSQSEAFF